This record covers a single T cell receptor beta chain. In the original analysis: Nucleated cell counts were estimated from reference gene primer amplification. Clones were read by immunoSEQ multiplex PCR, and TCRdb kept only the in-frame ones, dropping some. The D gene and trimming were derived from the DNA, and the V and J assignments and clone size from that table. The sample shows just over 300,000 clones, approximately 90% of them seen only once. The record originates from a study of blood T cell repertoires in COVID-19. Study-wide context: The cDNA or gDNA used as material had been derived from T cells, B-cell-depleted T cells, or PBMCs.

Symptom resolution, clearance, or two negative PCRs marked donors in Cohort 3 as recovered. The CDR3 is made up of 21 amino acids. The chain combines TRBV21-1 with TRBJ2-1; TRBD2, the D gene given by the table, was not confirmed from the DNA. TRBV21-1 is a listed pseudogene. The source is a man between 25 and 39 years old who had recovered from COVID-19. Source material: PBMCs or T cells enriched from blood (not recorded which). The DNA for the CDR3 is TGTGCCAGCAGCAAAGTACGGAAACCGGGACTAGCTGAGAGCTCCTACAATGAGCAGTTCTTC. It encodes CASSKVRKPGLAESSYNEQFF.